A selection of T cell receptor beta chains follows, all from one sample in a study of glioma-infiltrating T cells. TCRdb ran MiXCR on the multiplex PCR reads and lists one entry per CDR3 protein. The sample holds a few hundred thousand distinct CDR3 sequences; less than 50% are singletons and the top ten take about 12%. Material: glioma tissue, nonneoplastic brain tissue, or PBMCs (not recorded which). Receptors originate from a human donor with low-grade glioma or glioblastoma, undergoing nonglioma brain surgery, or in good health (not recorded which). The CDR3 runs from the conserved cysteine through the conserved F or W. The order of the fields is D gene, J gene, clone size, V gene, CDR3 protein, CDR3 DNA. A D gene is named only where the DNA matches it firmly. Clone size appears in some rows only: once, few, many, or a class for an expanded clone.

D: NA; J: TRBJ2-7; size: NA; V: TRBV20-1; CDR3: CSAIHPNSYEQYF; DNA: TGCAGTGCTATACACCCGAACTCCTACGAGCAGTACTTC
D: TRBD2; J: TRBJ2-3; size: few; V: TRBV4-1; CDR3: CASQLAGVTDTQYF; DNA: TGCGCCAGCCAACTAGCGGGAGTTACAGATACGCAGTATTTT
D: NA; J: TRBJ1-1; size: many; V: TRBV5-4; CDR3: CASSFQGMNTEAFF; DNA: TGTGCCAGCAGCTTCCAGGGGATGAACACTGAAGCTTTCTTT
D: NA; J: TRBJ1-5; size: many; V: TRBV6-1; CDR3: CASSEWPQPQHF; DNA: TGTGCCAGCAGTGAGTGGCCTCAGCCCCAGCATTTT
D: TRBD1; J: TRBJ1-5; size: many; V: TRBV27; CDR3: CASSLLSGQGIGQPQHF; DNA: TGTGCCAGCAGTTTACTATCCGGACAGGGGATCGGTCAGCCCCAGCATTTT
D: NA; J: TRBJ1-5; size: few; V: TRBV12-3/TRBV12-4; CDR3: CASSSGPGRSNQPQHF; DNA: TGTGCCAGCAGTTCGGGTCCAGGCCGGAGCAATCAGCCCCAGCATTTT
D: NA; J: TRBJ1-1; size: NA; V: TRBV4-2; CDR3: CASSAQGAVGTKAFF; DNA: TGTGCCAGCAGCGCCCAAGGGGCCGTGGGCACTAAAGCTTTCTTT
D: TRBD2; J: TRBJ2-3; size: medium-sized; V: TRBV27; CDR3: CASSSRSTSGRPEPTDTQYF; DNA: TGTGCCAGCAGTTCCCGATCGACTAGCGGGAGGCCCGAACCCACAGATACGCAGTATTTT
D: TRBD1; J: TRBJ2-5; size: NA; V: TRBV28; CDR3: CASSTPGTGLETQYF; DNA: TGTGCCAGCAGTACGCCAGGGACAGGACTAGAGACCCAGTACTTC
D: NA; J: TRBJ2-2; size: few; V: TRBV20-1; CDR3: CSASRDHTGELFF; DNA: TGCAGTGCGTCCCGGGACCACACCGGGGAGCTGTTTTTT
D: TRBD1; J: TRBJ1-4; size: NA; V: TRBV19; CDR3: CASRRGQAYEKLFF; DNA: TGTGCCTCCAGGCGGGGACAGGCGTATGAAAAACTGTTTTTT
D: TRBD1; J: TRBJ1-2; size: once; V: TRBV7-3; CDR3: CASSLRAGQGAGGYTF; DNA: TGTGCCAGCAGCTTAAGGGCGGGACAGGGGGCAGGGGGCTACACCTTC
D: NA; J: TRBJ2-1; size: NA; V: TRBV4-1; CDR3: CASSQDGNEQFF; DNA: TGCGCCAGCAGCCAAGACGGAAATGAGCAGTTCTTC
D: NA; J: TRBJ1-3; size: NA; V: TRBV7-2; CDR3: CASSTRPAWGGNTIYF; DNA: TGTGCCAGCAGCACTCGACCCGCCTGGGGTGGAAACACCATATATTTT
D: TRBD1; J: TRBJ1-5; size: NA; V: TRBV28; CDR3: CASRGQGGNQPQHF; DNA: TGTGCCAGCAGGGGACAGGGTGGCAATCAGCCCCAGCATTTT